This T cell receptor beta chain was identified during a study of regulatory T cells in long-lasting Graves disease. Findings and limits, study-wide: Patients with persistent disease showed a bias toward TRBV28, TRBJ1-2 and TRBJ2-5.

With iRepertoire HTBI primers and Arm-PCR of CDR3 regions, TCR beta libraries were built. In TCRdb, the multiplex PCR reads were re-called with MiXCR into one record per CDR3 protein. Found here are 680,000 or so distinct CDR3 sequences, approximately 15% of them singletons; the top ten hold around 19%. Trimming removed 4 bases from V and 2 bases from J; junction bases left unmatched: 5. Per germline, CDR1 DFQATT and CDR2 SNEGSKA (reference sequence). The CDR3 has 13 residues. To note about this clonotype: What it recognizes is unknown.

Time point described: newly diagnosed GD, antithyroid drugs for less than 3 months. PBMCs provided the RNA from which the TCR library was made. These data were also reused for a study on T cells in Graves' hyperthyroidism and ophthalmopathy. That paper states: Stable Graves' hyperthyroidism denoted no ophthalmopathy progression over 18 months. Patients aged 18 to 65 with hyperthyroidism were newly diagnosed, with duration under 2 months.

The source was peripheral blood mononuclear cells (PBMCs), collected at new diagnosis, from a patient treated with antithyroid drugs. This clonotype was obtained from a woman aged 25 to 39 with Graves disease. The V call is TRBV20-1, the J call TRBJ2-7; 7 bases line up with TRBD1. CDR3 loop: CSAMDRRTYEQYF. The CDR3 bases are TGCAGTGCTATGGACAGGAGAACCTACGAGCAGTACTTC.